The 20 T cell receptor beta chains given below trace back to one sample, sequenced in a study of T-cell reconstitution after alpha-beta-depleted transplantation in children. Using unique molecular identifiers, the investigators prepared the TCRbeta library. TCRdb itself ran the PCR reads through MiXCR, one entry per CDR3 protein. The table includes about 72,000 distinct CDR3 sequences, around 7.9% detected once. The specimen was PBMCs from the stem cell graft donor, collected from the stem cell graft. Source of these receptors: a human donor who donated a stem cell graft to a child with acute lymphoblastic leukemia.

This clonotype was seen only a few times. This chain connects TRBV29-1 to TRBJ2-5; the D gene is possibly TRBD2 (5 bases). The germline gives CDR1 SQVTM, CDR2 ANQGSEA. V was clipped by 5 bases and J by 5 bases, with 24 bases between them. This CDR3 has 16 residues. CDR3: CSVRPKGATKVETQYF. The DNA for the CDR3 is TGCAGCGTTCGGCCTAAGGGAGCGACCAAAGTGGAGACCCAGTACTTC.

At least ten counts were recorded for this clonotype. This sequence joins TRBV7-2 and TRBJ1-1; TRBD1 is a possible D gene (5 bases). The CDR3 length is 11 residues. Germline V gives CDR1 SGHTA, CDR2 FQGNSA. The V gene lost 3 bases and the J gene lost 8 bases, with 7 bases spanning the gap. As DNA, the CDR3 is TGTGCCAGCAGCTTGTGGGGGGAAGCTTTCTTT. Translation: CASSLWGEAFF.

At least ten counts were recorded for this clonotype. This sequence joins TRBV12-3 or TRBV12-4 and TRBJ2-3, with D unresolved. V was shortened by 3 bases and J by 0 bases, with 13 bases between the two germline ends. The CDR3 contains 16 residues. In DNA form, the CDR3 reads TGTGCCAGCAGTTTCCACGGGTCCGCGAGCACAGATACGCAGTATTTT. Its translation is CASSFHGSASTDTQYF.

This clonotype came up many times. DNA of the CDR3: TGCGCCAGCAGCCTCCTAGCGGATACGAACACCGGGGAGCTGTTTTTT. This translates into CASSLLADTNTGELFF. The genes are TRBV4-1 and TRBJ2-2, with 7 bases lining up with TRBD2. The CDR3 is made up of 16 amino acids. Germline CDR1 is MGHRA and CDR2 is YSYEKL. Germline trimming cut 4 bases from V and 0 bases from J; bases unmatched to any gene: 5.

This clonotype was seen many times. J is TRBJ1-5 and V is TRBV9, with D maybe TRBD1 (6 bases). The germline CDR1 and CDR2 sequences are SGDLS and YYNGEE. The CDR3 covers 15 residues. With 0 bases removed from V and 3 bases from J, the gap between germline ends came to 10 bases. DNA for the CDR3: TGTGCCAGCAGCGTAGAGGGGGTTGTCAATCAGCCCCAGCATTTT. Its protein product is CASSVEGVVNQPQHF.

Many counts were recorded for this clonotype. The chain uses TRBV9 and TRBJ2-7; D not resolved. V lost 0 bases to trimming and J lost 6 bases, with 10 bases between them. CDR1 SGDLS and CDR2 YYNGEE come from the germline V gene. The CDR3 has 13 amino acids. The CDR3 region is CASSVVDGGEQYF. CDR3 bases: TGTGCCAGCAGCGTAGTTGACGGTGGCGAGCAGTACTTC.

The gene calls are TRBV6-2 or TRBV6-3 and TRBJ2-3; D is possibly TRBD2 (6 bases). Germline V gives CDR1 MNHEY, CDR2 SVGEGT. CDR3 size: 15 residues. The V end lost 6 bases, the J end lost 0 bases, and 13 bases lay between the germline ends. The CDR3 loop is CASRGVSGSTDTQYF. CDR3 in DNA: TGTGCCAGCAGGGGTGTTAGCGGTAGCACAGATACGCAGTATTTT.

This clonotype was recorded at least ten times. This rearrangement joins TRBV7-9 to TRBJ1-2; possibly TRBD1 for D (6 bases). Germline V gene sequence: CDR1 SEHNR, CDR2 FQNEAQ (reference sequence). CDR3 size: 12 residues. Trimming cost V 4 bases and J 7 bases, with 10 bases left between them. For the CDR3, the DNA is TGTGCCAGCAGCTCACAGGGCCCTGGCTACACCTTC. It encodes CASSSQGPGYTF.

The chain recombines TRBV4-1 with TRBJ2-2; D may be TRBD2 (5 bases). In germline, CDR1 is MGHRA, CDR2 YSYEKL. The CDR3 length is 17 residues. The V end lost 1 base, the J end lost 2 bases, and 14 bases lay between the germline ends. The CDR3 bases are TGCGCCAGCAGCCAAGTTCTGGCGGGCTTCAACACCGGGGAGCTGTTTTTT. Its translation: CASSQVLAGFNTGELFF.

There are many counts of this clonotype. V and J are TRBV5-1 and TRBJ2-2, with D maybe TRBD1 (5 bases). The germline V gene encodes CDR1 SGHRS and CDR2 YFSETQ. The V end lost 4 bases, the J end lost 4 bases, and 5 bases lay between the germline ends. This CDR3 is built from 12 residues. Here the CDR3 DNA reads TGCGCCAGCAGCAGGGGCACCGGGGAGCTGTTTTTT. Encoded protein: CASSRGTGELFF.

This clonotype was seen many times. The chain links TRBV6-1 to TRBJ2-7, with 10 positions matching TRBD1. Trimming removed 2 bases from V and 2 bases from J; junction bases left unmatched: 3. This CDR3 region has 15 residues. CDR1 and CDR2 (germline): MNHNS, SASEGT. The CDR3 loop is CASSETGTGAYEQYF. The CDR3 nucleotides are TGTGCCAGCAGTGAAACCGGGACAGGGGCCTACGAGCAGTACTTC.

This clonotype was seen ten or more times. This rearrangement joins TRBV20-1 to TRBJ1-1; no reliable D call. Trimming stripped 1 base from V and 1 base from J, with 10 bases between. The CDR3 runs to 14 residues. The germline CDR1 and CDR2 sequences are DFQATT and SNEGSKA (reference sequence). The chain's CDR3 is CSARVGRKNTEAFF. The CDR3 region has the DNA TGCAGTGCTAGAGTTGGCAGGAAGAACACTGAAGCTTTCTTT.

This chain uses TRBV19 with TRBJ1-2; maybe TRBD1 (6 bases). Deletions cut 5 bases from V and 4 bases from J, with 17 bases between. The CDR3 runs 15 residues. The germline V gene has CDR1 LNHDA and CDR2 SQIVND (reference sequence). The CDR3 coding sequence is TGTGCCAGTAGTGGCACCGTACAGGGAGCCTATGGCTACACCTTC. It yields the protein CASSGTVQGAYGYTF.

The V and J genes are TRBV29-1 and TRBJ1-1; D not certain. CDR1 SQVTM and CDR2 ANQGSEA come from the germline V gene. Trimming pared 3 bases from V and 0 bases from J, leaving 8 bases between. This CDR3 contains 13 residues. CDR3 loop: CSVELRMNTEAFF. DNA for the CDR3: TGCAGCGTTGAGCTGCGCATGAACACTGAAGCTTTCTTT. The full variable domain, with the rest looked up from reference TRBV29-1 and TRBJ1-1, is SAVISQKPSRDICQRGTSLTIQCQVDSQVTMMFWYRQQPGQSLTLIATANQGSEATYESGFVIDKFPISRPNLTFSTLTVSNMSPEDSSIYLCSVELRMNTEAFFGQGTRLTVV.

The table lists this clonotype with many counts. The chain recombines TRBV4-2 with TRBJ2-5, with 12 bases identical to TRBD1. Trimming at V came to 0 bases and at J to 4 bases, leaving 3 bases not matched to a gene. The CDR3 is 16 amino acids. In germline, CDR1 is LGHNA, CDR2 YNFKEQ. The CDR3 loop reads CASSQDGTGGAETQYF. The DNA of the CDR3 is TGTGCCAGCAGCCAAGATGGGACAGGGGGCGCAGAGACCCAGTACTTC.

In regard to this clonotype: Sequence at one end of the junction differs from germline and may be a read error. The chain carries TRBV28 and TRBJ2-7; 7 bases are a match to TRBD2. This CDR3 spans 15 amino acids. CDR1 MDHEN and CDR2 SYDVKM come from the germline V gene. The CDR3 region has the DNA TGTGTCAGCAGTTTCCGCGGGGGAATGGACTACGAGCAGTACTTC. Translated, it gives CVSSFRGGMDYEQYF.

This clonotype was seen at least ten times. The chain uses TRBV5-1 and TRBJ1-1; 7 bases line up with TRBD1. The V and J ends lost 4 bases and 5 bases, in that order; junction bases with no gene match: 11. CDR3 size: 15 residues. Looked up from germline, CDR1 is SGHRS and CDR2 is YFSETQ. DNA for the CDR3: TGCGCCAGCAGCGGATATCTACAGGGGTTTACTGAAGCTTTCTTT. Translating it yields CASSGYLQGFTEAFF.

This clonotype was seen repeatedly, ten times or more. DNA of the CDR3: TGTGCCAGCAGTCCTCTCAGGGCTAGCGCTGAAGCTTTCTTT. It is translated as CASSPLRASAEAFF. V gene TRBV12-3 or TRBV12-4 combines with J gene TRBJ1-1, with a possible D match to TRBD1 (5 bases). Trimming took 5 bases from V and 6 from J, leaving 16 bases between them. This CDR3 region has 14 residues.

This clonotype showed up many times. The chain couples TRBV20-1 to TRBJ2-4; D may match TRBD1 or TRBD2 (6 bases each). Looked up from germline, CDR1 is DFQATT and CDR2 is SNEGSKA (reference sequence). The CDR3 has 13 amino acids. V shed 4 bases and J shed 3 bases, with 10 bases lying between them. DNA of the CDR3: TGCAGTGCTAACGGGGGCGACAAAAACATTCAGTACTTC. This sequence encodes CSANGGDKNIQYF.

This clonotype has more than one count but fewer than ten. The rearrangement joins TRBV5-1 to TRBJ1-1; TRBD1 aligns across 8 bases. CDR1 is SGHRS and CDR2 is YFSETQ in the germline V gene. J gave up 0 bases and V 4 bases, and 5 bases lay outside the gene matches. The CDR3 runs 15 residues. Written as DNA, the CDR3 is TGCGCCAGCAGCCCCCGGACAGGGTTGAACACTGAAGCTTTCTTT. Its protein is CASSPRTGLNTEAFF. The entire variable domain, with the rest obtained from reference TRBV5-1 and TRBJ1-1, is as follows: KAGVTQTPRYLIKTRGQQVTLSCSPISGHRSVSWYQQTPGQGLQFLFEYFSETQRNKGNFPGRFSGRQFSNSRSEMNVSTLELGDSALYLCASSPRTGLNTEAFFGQGTRLTVV.